Listed here are 21 T cell receptor beta chains from one sample, sequenced in a study of beta chain features in type 1 diabetes. The antigens for these receptors are not known. Every bit of the isolated RNA underwent reverse transcription, so sequencing read expressed TCRB transcripts. Using immunoSEQ multiplex PCR, the repertoire was profiled, and TCRdb retains in-frame clones only, with some absent. Of roughly 400,000 clones detected, 8% to 10% appear once; the ten largest clones hold roughly 0.6%. Study-wide results and caveats: Shorter TCRB CDR3s, moderately but significantly so, marked every one of the four CD4+ subsets in Type 1 diabetes patients.

The sequenced sample was central memory CD4+ T cells from blood. The receptors stem from a man aged 25 to 40 with type 1 diabetes.

This clone occurred a few times. The V call is TRBV6-5, the J call TRBJ1-2; 7 bases are a match to TRBD1. Trimming at V came to 1 base and at J to 8 bases, leaving 7 bases not matched to a gene. CDR1 MNHEY and CDR2 SVGAGI come from the germline V gene. The CDR3 consists of 14 residues. The CDR3 bases are TGTGCCAGCAGTTACTACGGACAGGATCGGGGCTACACCTTC. Translation gives CASSYYGQDRGYTF.

This clone appeared many times. The chain carries TRBV28 and TRBJ1-1, with D unclear. Germline V CDR1 and CDR2: MDHEN, SYDVKM. The V end was cut by 5 bases, the J end by 1 base, with 5 bases between. The CDR3 covers 12 residues. In DNA form, the CDR3 reads TGTGCCAGCAGTAACTCGAACACTGAAGCTTTCTTT. Protein sequence: CASSNSNTEAFF.

This clone was seen a few times. The V gene is TRBV29-1, the J gene TRBJ2-2; D might be TRBD2 (5 bases). The CDR3 runs 14 residues. From germline, CDR1 is SQVTM and CDR2 ANQGSEA. V was trimmed by 6 bases and J by 3 bases, leaving 14 bases between them. In nucleotides, the CDR3 is TGCAGCGTCCCGTCAGACTACTACACCGGGGAGCTGTTTTTT. It specifies CSVPSDYYTGELFF.

This clone has ten or more counts. This chain uses TRBV5-4 with TRBJ1-2; TRBD1 might be the D (5 bases). V was shortened by 0 bases and J by 7 bases, with 13 bases between the two germline ends. This CDR3 is built from 14 residues. CDR1 and CDR2 (germline): SGHNT, YYREEE (reference sequence). The CDR3, as DNA: TGTGCCAGCAGCTTGGCGCAGGCGAGGGGTGGCTACACCTTC. This translates into CASSLAQARGGYTF.

In this sample, this clone turned up many times. This rearrangement joins TRBV18 to TRBJ2-3; the D is unclear. V lost 3 bases, J lost 0 bases, and 4 bases lay in between. The germline V gene encodes CDR1 KGHSH and CDR2 LQKENI. The CDR3 spans 13 residues. The CDR3 nucleotides read TGTGCCAGCTCACCCTATAGCACAGATACGCAGTATTTT. Its protein product is CASSPYSTDTQYF.

This clone was seen a handful of times. CDR3 nucleotide sequence: TGTGCCAGCAGCTCATGGGGGCCCGGGGAGCTGTTTTTT. This gives the protein CASSSWGPGELFF. J is TRBJ2-2 and V is TRBV9; D possibly corresponds to TRBD1 (6 bases). From germline, CDR1 is SGDLS and CDR2 YYNGEE. Trimming cost V 4 bases and J 6 bases, with 10 bases left between them. This CDR3 is built from 13 residues.

V and J are TRBV19 and TRBJ2-5, with a possible D match to TRBD2 (6 bases). The last part of the DNA fits TRBJ2-7 better; the J call may be wrong. CDR3 length: 14 amino acids. Germline CDR1 is LNHDA and CDR2 is SQIVND (reference sequence). CDR3 region: CASSTVGGSYEQYF. Here the CDR3 DNA reads TGTGCCAGTAGTACGGTGGGGGGATCCTACGAGCAGTACTTC.

Turning to this clone: One end of the junction does not line up with germline, which may come from a read error. Within the sample, other DNA sequences also encode this same CDR3. This sequence joins TRBV11-2 and TRBJ2-1, with D tentatively TRBD1 or TRBD2 (6 bases each). Germline V gene data show CDR1 as SGHAT and CDR2 as FQNNGV. This CDR3 has 14 amino acids. The CDR3 protein is CASSLGGAYNEQFF. In DNA form, the CDR3 reads TGTGCCAGCAGCTTAGGGGGGGCGTACAATGAACAGTTCTTC.

The V call is TRBV6-1, the J call TRBJ1-3; no definite D call. V was trimmed by 3 bases and J by 0 bases, leaving 3 bases between them. Germline V gene lookup returns CDR1 MNHNS and CDR2 SASEGT. The CDR3 consists of 13 residues. In DNA form, the CDR3 reads TGTGCCAGCAGTGAGAGCTCTGGAAACACCATATATTTT. Protein sequence: CASSESSGNTIYF.

The table lists this clone with a few counts. The J gene is TRBJ1-2, the V gene TRBV14; D possibly corresponds to TRBD1 (6 bases). V was trimmed by 7 bases and J by 3 bases, leaving 21 bases between them. This CDR3 has 16 residues. CDR1 is SGHDN, CDR2 FVKESK, per germline. The DNA for the CDR3 is TGTGCCAGCACCCTATCCGGGGGGCGCGGATACTATGGCTACACCTTC. This gives the protein CASTLSGGRGYYGYTF.

The V gene is TRBV7-3, the J gene TRBJ2-7; D could derive from TRBD1 or TRBD2 (7 bases each). Trimming took 0 bases from V and 4 from J, leaving 16 bases between them. The CDR3 has 16 residues. Germline loops: CDR1 SGHTA, CDR2 FQGTGA. The chain's CDR3 is CASSLTGGTVFYEQYF. The CDR3 DNA follows: TGTGCCAGCAGCTTAACCGGGGGGACAGTTTTTTACGAGCAGTACTTC. Based on the CDR3 plus reference TRBV7-3 and TRBJ2-7, the full variable domain is GAGVSQTPSNKVTEKGKYVELRCDPISGHTALYWYRQSLGQGPEFLIYFQGTGAADDSGLPNDRFFAVRPEGSVSTLKIQRTERGDSAVYLCASSLTGGTVFYEQYFGPGTRLTVT.

Ten or more counts support this clone. The chain is built from TRBV27 and TRBJ1-4, with D tentatively TRBD1 (5 bases). This CDR3 comprises 16 residues. V lost 6 bases and J 2 bases, leaving 16 bases between the germline ends. Per the germline V gene, CDR1 is MNHEY and CDR2 is SMNVEV (reference sequence). CDR3 in amino acids: CASRQTGLGTNEKLFF. CDR3 in DNA: TGTGCCAGCAGACAAACAGGTCTGGGGACTAATGAAAAACTGTTTTTT.

The chain joins TRBV6-5 to TRBJ2-3; 8 nucleotides agree with TRBD1. The CDR3 is 14 residues long. Germline V gives CDR1 MNHEY, CDR2 SVGAGI. The junction had 7 bases not matched to a gene; V was cut back by 6 bases and J by 5 bases. CDR3 sequence: CASSLQGAQDTQYF. The CDR3 nucleotides read TGTGCCAGCAGCCTTCAGGGGGCGCAAGATACGCAGTATTTT.

The sample holds a few counts of this clone. The genes are TRBV19 and TRBJ2-6; no clear D gene. This CDR3 has 14 residues. Germline V CDR1 and CDR2: LNHDA, SQIVND (reference sequence). V shed 3 bases and J shed 3 bases, with 6 bases lying between them. The CDR3: CASSISGGANVLTF. For the CDR3, the DNA is TGTGCCAGTAGTATTAGTGGTGGGGCCAACGTCCTGACTTTC.

As concerns this clone: An end of the junction differs from the germline gene, which may be a read error. The chain combines TRBV5-4 with TRBJ2-5, with no clear D. In germline, CDR1 is SGHNT, CDR2 YYREEE (reference sequence). The CDR3 is 14 amino acids. CDR3 protein: CASSQTAGKETQYF. Written as DNA, the CDR3 is TGCGCCAGCAGCCAAACCGCCGGAAAGGAGACCCAGTACTTC.

This clone was seen only a few times. V gene TRBV5-5 combines with J gene TRBJ2-1, with 7 bases lining up with TRBD2. The CDR3 is made up of 16 amino acids. CDR1 is SGHKS, CDR2 YYEKEE, per germline (reference sequence). V lost 4 bases, J lost 3 bases, and 10 bases stayed unmatched. The CDR3 sequence: CASSLSWAGDYNEQFF. In DNA, the CDR3 is TGTGCCAGCAGCCTATCCTGGGCGGGAGACTACAATGAGCAGTTCTTC.

This chain links TRBV5-1 with TRBJ2-7; D call uncertain. Deletions cut 6 bases from V and 0 bases from J, with 10 bases between. The CDR3 loop spans 13 amino acids. The V gene's germline CDR1 is SGHRS and CDR2 YFSETQ. The CDR3 bases are TGCGCCAGCACCGACCCGAGCTCCTACGAGCAGTACTTC. It is translated as CASTDPSSYEQYF.

This clone was counted only a few times. The V call is TRBV21-1, the J call TRBJ2-2. TRBV21-1 is annotated as a pseudogene. This CDR3 spans 16 amino acids. The CDR3 loop reads CASSLKRKGNTGELFF. Here the CDR3 DNA reads TGTGCCAGCAGCCTAAAAAGAAAGGGAAACACCGGGGAGCTGTTTTTT.

The chain employs TRBV6-1 and TRBJ2-3; unclear D gene. The CDR3 runs to 13 residues. Germline CDR1 and CDR2: MNHNS and SASEGT. Trimming took 1 base from V and 0 from J, leaving 2 bases between them. CDR3 region: CASSEGSTDTQYF. The CDR3 DNA is TGTGCCAGCAGTGAAGGGAGCACAGATACGCAGTATTTT.

This clone was observed a few times. The chain has TRBV27 and TRBJ2-1; D gene uncertain. V shed 3 bases and J shed 6 bases, with 9 bases lying between them. Germline CDR1 MNHEY, CDR2 SMNVEV (reference sequence). The CDR3 is 13 amino acids. CDR3 residues: CASSLTRSNEQFF. The CDR3 region has the DNA TGTGCCAGCAGTTTGACCAGAAGCAATGAGCAGTTCTTC.

The CDR3: CASSERHDGEKLFF. CDR3 in DNA: TGTGCCAGCAGTGAACGGCATGATGGTGAAAAACTGTTTTTT. The rearrangement uses TRBV2 and TRBJ1-4; D unresolved. V lost 2 bases to trimming and J lost 7 bases, with 11 bases between them. Germline lookup yields CDR1 SNHLY and CDR2 FYNNEI. CDR3 length: 14 amino acids. Complete variable domain (other parts from reference TRBV2 and TRBJ1-4): EPEVTQTPSHQVTQMGQEVILRCVPISNHLYFYWYRQILGQKVEFLVSFYNNEISEKSEIFDDQFSVERPDGSNFTLKIRSTKLEDSAMYFCASSERHDGEKLFFGSGTQLSVL.